The clone carrying this T cell receptor (beta chain) was recorded only once. This entry belongs to a study of blood T cell repertoires in COVID-19. Study background: COVID-19 samples, acute and convalescent, were from the United States, Italy and Spain.

Under the authors' procedure: Nucleated cell counts were estimated from reference gene primer amplification. The method was immunoSEQ multiplex PCR; TCRdb's version includes in-frame clones alone and lacks a portion of them. V, J and clone size derive from that table, while D and trimming were established from the DNA sequence. The profile shows about 50,000 clones, 81% of them singletons. CDR1 and CDR2 from the germline V gene are MNHEY and SVGAGI. The V and J ends lost 6 bases and 1 base respectively, with 10 bases between them. This CDR3 region has 14 residues. Specimen: peripheral blood. This chain uses TRBV6-5 with TRBJ2-1; D might be TRBD1 (6 bases). This TCR was recovered from a woman aged 80 or older with COVID-19, enrolled during active disease. For the CDR3, the DNA is TGTGCCAGCAGACCCGACAGGTCCTACAATGAGCAGTTCTTC. Protein sequence: CASRPDRSYNEQFF.